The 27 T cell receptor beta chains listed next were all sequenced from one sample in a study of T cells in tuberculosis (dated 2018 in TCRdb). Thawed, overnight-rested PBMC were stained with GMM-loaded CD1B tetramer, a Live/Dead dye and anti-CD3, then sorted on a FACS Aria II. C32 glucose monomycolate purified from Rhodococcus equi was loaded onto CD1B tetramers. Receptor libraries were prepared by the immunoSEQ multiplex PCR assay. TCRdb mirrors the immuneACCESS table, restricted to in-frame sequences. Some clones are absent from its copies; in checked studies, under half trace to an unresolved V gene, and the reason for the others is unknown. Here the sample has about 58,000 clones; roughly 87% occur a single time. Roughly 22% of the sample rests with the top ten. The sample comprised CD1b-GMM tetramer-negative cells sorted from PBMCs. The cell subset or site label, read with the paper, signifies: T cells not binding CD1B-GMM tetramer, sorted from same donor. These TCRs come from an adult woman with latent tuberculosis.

CDR3 amino acids: CASSYWASGWQETQYF. In nucleotides, the CDR3 is TGTGCCAGCAGTTACTGGGCTAGCGGGTGGCAAGAGACCCAGTACTTC. This chain connects TRBV6-5 to TRBJ2-5, with 8 nucleotides matching TRBD2. The CDR3 is made up of 16 amino acids. Trimming removed 1 base from V and 2 bases from J; junction bases left unmatched: 6. The germline gives CDR1 MNHEY, CDR2 SVGAGI.

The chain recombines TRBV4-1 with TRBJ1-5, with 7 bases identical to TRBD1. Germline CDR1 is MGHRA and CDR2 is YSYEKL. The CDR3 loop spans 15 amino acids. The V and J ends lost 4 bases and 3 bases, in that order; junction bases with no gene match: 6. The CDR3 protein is CASSRYGTANQPQHF. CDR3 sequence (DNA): TGCGCCAGCAGCCGCTACGGGACAGCCAATCAGCCCCAGCATTTT.

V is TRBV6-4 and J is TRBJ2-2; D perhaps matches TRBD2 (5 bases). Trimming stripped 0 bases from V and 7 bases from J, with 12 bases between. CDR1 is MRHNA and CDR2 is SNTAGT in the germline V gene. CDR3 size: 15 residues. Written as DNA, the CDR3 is TGTGCCAGCAGTGACTCGAACGGGGAAGTCGGGGAGCTGTTTTTT. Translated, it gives CASSDSNGEVGELFF.

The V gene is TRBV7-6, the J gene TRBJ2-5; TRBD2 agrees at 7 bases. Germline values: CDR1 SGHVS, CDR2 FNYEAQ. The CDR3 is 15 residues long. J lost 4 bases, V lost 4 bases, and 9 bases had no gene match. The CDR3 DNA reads TGTGCCAGCAGCTGGTCCCAGGGAGGGAGAGAGACCCAGTACTTC. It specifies CASSWSQGGRETQYF.

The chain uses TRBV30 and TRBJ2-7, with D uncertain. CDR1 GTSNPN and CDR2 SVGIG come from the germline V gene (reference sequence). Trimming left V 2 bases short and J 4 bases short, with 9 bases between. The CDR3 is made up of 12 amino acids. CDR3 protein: CAWSYEEYEQYF. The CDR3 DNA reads TGTGCCTGGAGTTATGAGGAATACGAGCAGTACTTC.

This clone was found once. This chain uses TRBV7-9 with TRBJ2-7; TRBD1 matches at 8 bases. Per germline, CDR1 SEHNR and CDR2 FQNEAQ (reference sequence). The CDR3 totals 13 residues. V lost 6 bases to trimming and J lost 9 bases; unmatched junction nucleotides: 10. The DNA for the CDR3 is TGTGCCAGCAGTTATCACGACAGGGGACGGCAGTACTTC. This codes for CASSYHDRGRQYF.

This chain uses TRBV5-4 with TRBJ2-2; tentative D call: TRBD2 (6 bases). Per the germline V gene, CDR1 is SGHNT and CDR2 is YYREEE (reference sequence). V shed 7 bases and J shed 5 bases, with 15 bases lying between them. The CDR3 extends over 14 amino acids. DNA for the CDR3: TGTGCCAGCGGACCCGGGAGTAGGACCGGGGAGCTGTTTTTT. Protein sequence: CASGPGSRTGELFF.

In DNA form, the CDR3 reads TGTGCCAGCAGCTCGGGACAGGGGAATGGCTACACCTTC. This codes for CASSSGQGNGYTF. The chain couples TRBV5-4 to TRBJ1-2; 10 bases agree with TRBD1. The length of the CDR3 is 13 residues. In germline, CDR1 is SGHNT, CDR2 YYREEE (reference sequence). V shed 3 bases and J 6 bases; nucleotides not matched to a gene: 2. The full variable domain, completed using reference TRBV5-4 and TRBJ1-2, is ETGVTQSPTHLIKTRGQQVTLRCSSQSGHNTVSWYQQALGQGPQFIFQYYREEENGRGNFPPRFSGLQFPNYSSELNVNALELDDSALYLCASSSGQGNGYTFGSGTRLTVV.

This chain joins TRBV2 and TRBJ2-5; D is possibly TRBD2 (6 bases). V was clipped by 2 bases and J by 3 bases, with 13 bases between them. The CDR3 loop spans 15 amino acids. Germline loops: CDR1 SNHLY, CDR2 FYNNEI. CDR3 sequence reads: CASSELAGIKETQYF. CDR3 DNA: TGTGCCAGCAGTGAACTCGCGGGGATAAAAGAGACCCAGTACTTC.

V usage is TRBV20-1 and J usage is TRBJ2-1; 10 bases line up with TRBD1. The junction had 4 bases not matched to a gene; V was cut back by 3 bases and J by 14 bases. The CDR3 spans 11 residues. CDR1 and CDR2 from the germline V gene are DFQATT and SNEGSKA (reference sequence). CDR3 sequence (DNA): TGCAGTGCTAGCCCTGGACAGGGGGAGTTCTTC. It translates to CSASPGQGEFF.

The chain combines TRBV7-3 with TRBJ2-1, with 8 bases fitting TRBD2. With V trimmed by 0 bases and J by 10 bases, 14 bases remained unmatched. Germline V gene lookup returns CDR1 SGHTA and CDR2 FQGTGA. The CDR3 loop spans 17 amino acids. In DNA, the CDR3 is TGTGCCAGCAGCTTAACGGCCAGCGGGAGTGCCCTAGGCGAGCAGTTCTTC. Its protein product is CASSLTASGSALGEQFF.

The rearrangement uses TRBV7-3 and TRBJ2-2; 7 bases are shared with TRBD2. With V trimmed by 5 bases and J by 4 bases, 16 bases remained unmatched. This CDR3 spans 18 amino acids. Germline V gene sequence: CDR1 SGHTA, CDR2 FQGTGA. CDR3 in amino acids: CASSLLRSGGSATGELFF. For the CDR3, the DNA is TGTGCCAGCAGCCTCCTCAGGTCGGGAGGATCGGCCACCGGGGAGCTGTTTTTT.

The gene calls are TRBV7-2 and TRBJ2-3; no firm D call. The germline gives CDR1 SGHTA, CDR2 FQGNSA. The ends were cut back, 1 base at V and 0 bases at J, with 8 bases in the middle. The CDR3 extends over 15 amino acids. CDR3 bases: TGTGCCAGCAGCTTAGTAAGCGTCAGCACAGATACGCAGTATTTT. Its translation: CASSLVSVSTDTQYF.

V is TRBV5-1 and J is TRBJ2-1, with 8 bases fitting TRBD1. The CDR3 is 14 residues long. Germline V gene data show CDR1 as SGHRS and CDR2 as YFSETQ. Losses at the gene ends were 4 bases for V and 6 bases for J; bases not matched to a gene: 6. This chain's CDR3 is CASSTWTGTNEQFF. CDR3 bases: TGCGCCAGCAGCACGTGGACAGGGACCAATGAGCAGTTCTTC.

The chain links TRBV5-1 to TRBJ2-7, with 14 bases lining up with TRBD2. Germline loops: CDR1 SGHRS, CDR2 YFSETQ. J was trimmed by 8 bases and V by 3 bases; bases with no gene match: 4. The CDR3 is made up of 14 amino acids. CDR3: CASSSTSGRGKQYF. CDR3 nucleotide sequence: TGCGCCAGCAGCTCGACTAGCGGGAGGGGGAAGCAGTACTTC.

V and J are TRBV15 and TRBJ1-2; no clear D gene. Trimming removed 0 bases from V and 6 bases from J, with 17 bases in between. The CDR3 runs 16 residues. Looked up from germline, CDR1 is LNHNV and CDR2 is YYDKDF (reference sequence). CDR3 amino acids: CATSRDLGGAPHGYTF. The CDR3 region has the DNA TGTGCCACCAGCAGAGATCTTGGCGGAGCCCCTCATGGCTACACCTTC. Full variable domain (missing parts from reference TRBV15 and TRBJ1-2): DAMVIQNPRYQVTQFGKPVTLSCSQTLNHNVMYWYQQKSSQAPKLLFHYYDKDFNNEADTPDNFQSRRPNTSFCFLDIRSPGLGDTAMYLCATSRDLGGAPHGYTFGSGTRLTVV.

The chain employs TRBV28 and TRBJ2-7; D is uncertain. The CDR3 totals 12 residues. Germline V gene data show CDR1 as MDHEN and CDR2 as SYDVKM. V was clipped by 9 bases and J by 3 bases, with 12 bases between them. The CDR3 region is CASSEVGYEQYF. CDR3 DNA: TGTGCCAGTTCAGAGGTAGGCTACGAGCAGTACTTC.

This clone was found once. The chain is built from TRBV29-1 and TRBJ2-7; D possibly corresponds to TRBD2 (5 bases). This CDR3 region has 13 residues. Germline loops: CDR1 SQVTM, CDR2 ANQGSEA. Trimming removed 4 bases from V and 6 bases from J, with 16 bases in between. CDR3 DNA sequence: TGCAGCGTTGTTCTCCTAGCTGGTTCCGAGCAGTACTTC. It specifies CSVVLLAGSEQYF.

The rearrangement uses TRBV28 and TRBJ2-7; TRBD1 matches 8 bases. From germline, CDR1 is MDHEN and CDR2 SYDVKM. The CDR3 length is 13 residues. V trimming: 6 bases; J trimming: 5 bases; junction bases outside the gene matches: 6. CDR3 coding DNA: TGTGCCAGCAGGTCAGGACAGGGCCACGAGCAGTACTTC. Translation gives CASRSGQGHEQYF.

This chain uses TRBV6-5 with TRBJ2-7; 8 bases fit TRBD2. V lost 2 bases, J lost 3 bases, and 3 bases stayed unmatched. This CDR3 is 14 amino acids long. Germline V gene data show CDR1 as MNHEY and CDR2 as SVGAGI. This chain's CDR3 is CASSYGAGGYEQYF. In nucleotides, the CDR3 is TGTGCCAGCAGTTACGGGGCGGGAGGCTACGAGCAGTACTTC.

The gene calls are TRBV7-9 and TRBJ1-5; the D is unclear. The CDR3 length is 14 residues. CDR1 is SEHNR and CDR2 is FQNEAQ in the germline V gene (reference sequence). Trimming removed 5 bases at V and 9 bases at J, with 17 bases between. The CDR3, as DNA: TGTGCCAGCAGCGTCGCCGGTCGTAACGGGCCCCAGCATTTT. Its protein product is CASSVAGRNGPQHF.

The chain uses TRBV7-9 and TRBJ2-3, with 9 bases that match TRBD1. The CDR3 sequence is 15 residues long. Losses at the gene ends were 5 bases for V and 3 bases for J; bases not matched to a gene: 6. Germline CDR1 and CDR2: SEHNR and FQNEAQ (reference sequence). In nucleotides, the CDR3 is TGTGCCAGCAGCCCGGGACAGGGAGAGACAGATACGCAGTATTTT. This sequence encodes CASSPGQGETDTQYF.

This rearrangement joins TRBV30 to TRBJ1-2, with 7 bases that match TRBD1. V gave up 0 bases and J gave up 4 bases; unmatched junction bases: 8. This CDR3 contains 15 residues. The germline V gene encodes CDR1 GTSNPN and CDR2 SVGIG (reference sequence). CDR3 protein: CAWSVRGRGAYGYTF. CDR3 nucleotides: TGTGCCTGGAGTGTACGGGGCAGGGGGGCCTATGGCTACACCTTC.

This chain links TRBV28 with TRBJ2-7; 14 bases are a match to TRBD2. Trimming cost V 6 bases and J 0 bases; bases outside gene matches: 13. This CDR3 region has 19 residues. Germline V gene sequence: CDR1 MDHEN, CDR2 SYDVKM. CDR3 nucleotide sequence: TGTGCCAGCAGGAGTCCGACTAGCGGGAGGGCTCTCAGCTCCTACGAGCAGTACTTC. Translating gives CASRSPTSGRALSSYEQYF.

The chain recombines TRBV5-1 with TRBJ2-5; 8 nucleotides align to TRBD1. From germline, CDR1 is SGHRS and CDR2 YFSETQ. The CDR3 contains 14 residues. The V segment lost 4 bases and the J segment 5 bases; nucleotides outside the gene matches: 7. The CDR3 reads CASSGQGMKETQYF. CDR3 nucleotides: TGCGCCAGCAGCGGACAGGGTATGAAGGAGACCCAGTACTTC.

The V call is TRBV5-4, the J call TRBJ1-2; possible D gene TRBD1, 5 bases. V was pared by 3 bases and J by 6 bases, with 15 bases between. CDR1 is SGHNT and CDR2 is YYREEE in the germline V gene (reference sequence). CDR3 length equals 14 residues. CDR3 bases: TGTGCCAGCAGCTCCGGAAGGGACTTAAATGGCTACACCTTC. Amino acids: CASSSGRDLNGYTF. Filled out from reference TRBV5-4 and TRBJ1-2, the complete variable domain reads ETGVTQSPTHLIKTRGQQVTLRCSSQSGHNTVSWYQQALGQGPQFIFQYYREEENGRGNFPPRFSGLQFPNYSSELNVNALELDDSALYLCASSSGRDLNGYTFGSGTRLTVV.

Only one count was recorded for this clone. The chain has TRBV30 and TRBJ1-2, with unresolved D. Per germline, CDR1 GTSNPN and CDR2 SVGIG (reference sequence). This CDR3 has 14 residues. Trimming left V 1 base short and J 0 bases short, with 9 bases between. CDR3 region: CAWSEDLANYGYTF. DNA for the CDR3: TGTGCCTGGAGTGAGGATCTAGCTAACTATGGCTACACCTTC. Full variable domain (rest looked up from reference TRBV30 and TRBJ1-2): SQTIHQWPATLVQPVGSPLSLECTVEGTSNPNLYWYRQAAGRGLQLLFYSVGIGQISSEVPQNLSASRPQDRQFILSSKKLLLSDSGFYLCAWSEDLANYGYTFGSGTRLTVV.